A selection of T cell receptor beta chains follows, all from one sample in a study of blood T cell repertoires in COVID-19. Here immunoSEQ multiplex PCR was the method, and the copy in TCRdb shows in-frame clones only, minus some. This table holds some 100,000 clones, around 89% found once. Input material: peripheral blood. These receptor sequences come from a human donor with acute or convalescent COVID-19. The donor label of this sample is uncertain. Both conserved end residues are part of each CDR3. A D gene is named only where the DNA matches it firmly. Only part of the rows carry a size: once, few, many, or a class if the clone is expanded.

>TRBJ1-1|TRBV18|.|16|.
TGTGCCAGCTCACCACCAAGTTCCAGAACGAACACTGAAGCTTTCTTT
CASSPPSSRTNTEAFF
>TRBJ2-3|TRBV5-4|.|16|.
TGTGCCAGCAGCTTGGCCGGGCGGGCGGGGCCCGATACGCAGTATTTT
CASSLAGRAGPDTQYF
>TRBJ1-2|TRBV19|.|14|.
TGTGCCAGTAGTAAGGACAGTAATAACTATGGCTACACCTTC
CASSKDSNNYGYTF
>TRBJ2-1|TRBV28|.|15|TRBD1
TGTGCCAGCAGCCAAGACAGGGGAAACTACAATGAGCAGTTCTTC
CASSQDRGNYNEQFF
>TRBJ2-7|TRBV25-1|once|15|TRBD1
TGTGCCAGCAGGGACCGCGGACAGGCCGGCGGCGAGCAGTACTTC
CASRDRGQAGGEQYF
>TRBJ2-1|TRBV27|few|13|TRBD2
TGTGCCAGCAGTTTGGGGGGGACGCATGAGCAGTTCTTC
CASSLGGTHEQFF
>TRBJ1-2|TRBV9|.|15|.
TGTGCCAGCAGCGTAGCAGTGCCGGGAGGGGGTGGCTACACCTTC
CASSVAVPGGGGYTF
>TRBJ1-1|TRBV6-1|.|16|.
TGTGCCAGCAGTGGGGGGGGACGGGGATGGAACACTGAAGCTTTCTTT
CASSGGGRGWNTEAFF
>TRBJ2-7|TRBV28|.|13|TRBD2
TGTGCCAGCAGCTCGGGACTAGCGGGGGGACGCAGCTTC
CASSSGLAGGRSF
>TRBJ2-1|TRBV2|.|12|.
TGTGCCAGCAGTGTGAGGGCGGATGAGCAGTTCTTC
CASSVRADEQFF
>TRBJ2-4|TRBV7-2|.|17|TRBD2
TGTGCCAGCAGCGGACGACTAGCGGGAGCTTCCAAAAACATTCAGTACTTC
CASSGRLAGASKNIQYF
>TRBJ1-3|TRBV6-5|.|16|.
TGTGCCAGCAGTTATAAGGCAGGAGTCTTAGGGGACACCATATATTTT
CASSYKAGVLGDTIYF
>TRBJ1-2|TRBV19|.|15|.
TGTGCCAGTAGTAAAACAGCCCTGTGGTTCCTGGGCTACACCTTC
CASSKTALWFLGYTF
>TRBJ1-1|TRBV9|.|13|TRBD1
TGTGCCAGCAGAGACGACAGGGGAGGGGAGGCTTTCTTT
CASRDDRGGEAFF
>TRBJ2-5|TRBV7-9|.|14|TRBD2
TGTGCCAGCAGCTTAAGCGGGATTTTAGAGACCCAGTACTTC
CASSLSGILETQYF
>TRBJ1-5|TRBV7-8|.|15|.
TGTGCCAGCAGCTTAGGCGCCTATAGCAATCAGCCCCAGCATTTT
CASSLGAYSNQPQHF
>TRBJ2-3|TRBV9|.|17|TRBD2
TGTGCCAGCAGCGTGAGTCCGCGGGAGAGGGGCACAGATACGCAGTATTTT
CASSVSPRERGTDTQYF
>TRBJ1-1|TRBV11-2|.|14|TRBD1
TGTGCCAGCAGCCCCCGACAGGGATCCACTGAAGCTTTCTTT
CASSPRQGSTEAFF
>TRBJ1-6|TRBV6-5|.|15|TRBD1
TGTGCCAGCAGTTACGCTAGACAGGGGAATTCACCCCTCCACTTT
CASSYARQGNSPLHF
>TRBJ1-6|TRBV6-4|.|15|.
TGTGCCAGCAGTCCGGACGGGGGGCGCGGTTCACCCCTCCACTTT
CASSPDGGRGSPLHF
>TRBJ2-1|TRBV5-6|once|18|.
TGTGCCAGCAGCTTGGGGTTCTTCCGACTAACCGCCCGTAATGAGCAGTTCTTC
CASSLGFFRLTARNEQFF
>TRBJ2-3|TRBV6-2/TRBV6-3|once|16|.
TGTGCCAGCAGTTACTCGAGGACTCACGAGCCGGATACGCAGTATTTT
CASSYSRTHEPDTQYF
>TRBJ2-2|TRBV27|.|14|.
TGTGCCAGCAGTTTATCGGGGGCTACCGGGGAGCTGTTTTTT
CASSLSGATGELFF
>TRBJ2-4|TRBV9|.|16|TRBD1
TGTGCCAGCAGCGTGGGACAGGGCCGATCCAAAAACATTCAGTACTTC
CASSVGQGRSKNIQYF
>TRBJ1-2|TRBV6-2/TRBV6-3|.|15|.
TGTGCCAGCAGTTTAGTAATGGAGGGGATGAACGGCTACACCTTC
CASSLVMEGMNGYTF
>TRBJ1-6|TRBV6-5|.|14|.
TGTGCCAGCAGCCCCCGCGGGAGAGTTTCACCCCTCCACTTT
CASSPRGRVSPLHF
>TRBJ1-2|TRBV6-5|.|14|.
TGTGCCAGTTGGTCGATCGGCAGGGGTTATGGCTACACCTTC
CASWSIGRGYGYTF
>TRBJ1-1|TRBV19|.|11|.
TGTGCCAGTAGTTGGACAGCTGAAGCTTTCTTT
CASSWTAEAFF
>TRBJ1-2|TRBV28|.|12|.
TGTGCCAGCACCGTGGCGGCCTATGGCTACACCTTC
CASTVAAYGYTF
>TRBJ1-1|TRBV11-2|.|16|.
TGTGCCAGCAGCGCTGGCCTAGACAGGCTGAACACTGAAGCTTTCTTT
CASSAGLDRLNTEAFF
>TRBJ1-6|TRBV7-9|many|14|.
TGTGCCAGCAGCTTAGCGGCCAGGGGATCACCCCTCCACTTT
CASSLAARGSPLHF
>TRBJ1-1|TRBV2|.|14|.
TGTGCCAGCAGTTCCTACAGTATGAACACTGAAGCTTTCTTT
CASSSYSMNTEAFF
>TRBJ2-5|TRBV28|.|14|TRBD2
TGTGCCAGCAGTTTACCGAGCGGGAGGGAGACCCAGTACTTC
CASSLPSGRETQYF
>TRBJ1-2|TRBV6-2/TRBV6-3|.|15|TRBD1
TGTGCCAGCAGTTCGCTGCAGGGGGCGCGGTATGGCTACACCTTC
CASSSLQGARYGYTF
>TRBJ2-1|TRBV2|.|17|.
TGTGCCAGCAGTACCACACAGGGAAGAAGCTCCTACAATGAGCAGTTCTTC
CASSTTQGRSSYNEQFF
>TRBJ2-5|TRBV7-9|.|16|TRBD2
TGTGCCAGCAGCTTGCCGGGACTAGCGGGGAAAGAGACCCAGTACTTC
CASSLPGLAGKETQYF
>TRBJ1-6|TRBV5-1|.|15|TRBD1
TGCGCCAGCAGCATCGACAGGGGAGGCAATTCACCCCTCCACTTT
CASSIDRGGNSPLHF
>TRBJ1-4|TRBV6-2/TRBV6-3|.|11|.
TGTGCCAGCAGTTCGCGGGAAAAACTGTTTTTT
CASSSREKLFF
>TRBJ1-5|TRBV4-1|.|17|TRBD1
TGCGCCAGCAGCCACGACCCGGGACAGGGGACCCCTCAGCCCCAGCATTTT
CASSHDPGQGTPQPQHF
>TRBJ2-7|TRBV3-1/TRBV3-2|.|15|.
TGTGCCAGCAGCCGCTTGCGGGGACTCGCCTACGAGCAGTACTTC
CASSRLRGLAYEQYF
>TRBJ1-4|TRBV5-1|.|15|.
TGCGCCAGCAGCTTTTTCGGGACGGGAGAGGAAAAACTGTTTTTT
CASSFFGTGEEKLFF
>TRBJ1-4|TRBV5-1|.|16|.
TGCGCCAGCAGCCCAGAGCCGGGTGGAAGTAATGAAAAACTGTTTTTT
CASSPEPGGSNEKLFF
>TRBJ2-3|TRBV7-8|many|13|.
TGTGCCAGCAGCTTAAATTTTCGGGATACGCAGTATTTT
CASSLNFRDTQYF
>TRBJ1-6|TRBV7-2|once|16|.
TGTGCCAGCAGCTTAGGATCAGGGGCAAGGAATTCACCCCTCCACTTT
CASSLGSGARNSPLHF
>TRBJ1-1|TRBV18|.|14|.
TGTGCCAGCTCACCTACAGTCTCGAACACTGAAGCTTTCTTT
CASSPTVSNTEAFF
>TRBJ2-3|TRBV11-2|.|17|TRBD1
TGTGCCAGCAGCTTAGATCACGAGGGGGCAGGTACAGATACGCAGTATTTT
CASSLDHEGAGTDTQYF
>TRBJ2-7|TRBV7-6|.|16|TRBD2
TGTGCCAGCAGCCATGGACTAGCGGGAGGGCCGTACGAGCAGTACTTC
CASSHGLAGGPYEQYF
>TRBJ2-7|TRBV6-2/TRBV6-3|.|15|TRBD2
TGTGCCAGCAGTTACCATGCGGGGGACCACTACGAGCAGTACTTC
CASSYHAGDHYEQYF
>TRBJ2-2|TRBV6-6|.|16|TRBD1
TGTGCCAGCAGTTCGAACCGGGACAGGGGCACCGGGGAGCTGTTTTTT
CASSSNRDRGTGELFF
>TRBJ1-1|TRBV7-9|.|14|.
TGTGCCAGCAGCTTAGCACCAGGGTTAACTGAAGCTTTCTTT
CASSLAPGLTEAFF
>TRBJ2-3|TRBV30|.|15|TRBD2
TGTGCCTGGAACACATTCGAGGGGAGGGCAGATACGCAGTATTTT
CAWNTFEGRADTQYF
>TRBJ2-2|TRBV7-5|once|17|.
TGTGCCAGAAGCTTTACGGTTCAGGCAGGGAGGACCGGGGAGCTGTTTTTT
CARSFTVQAGRTGELFF
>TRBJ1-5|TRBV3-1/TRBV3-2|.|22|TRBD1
TGTGCCAGCAGCCAAGATCAAAGGGGGGACAGGGGTCAATCCTATAGCAATCAGCCCCAGCATTTT
CASSQDQRGDRGQSYSNQPQHF
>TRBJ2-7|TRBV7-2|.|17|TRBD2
TGTGCCAGCAGCTTAGGGACATCGGCGGGAGCTCCTTACGAGCAGTACTTC
CASSLGTSAGAPYEQYF
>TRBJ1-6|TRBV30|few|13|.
TGTGCCTGGAGTGTCCAGGGTCGATCACCCCTCCACTTT
CAWSVQGRSPLHF
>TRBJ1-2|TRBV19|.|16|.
TGTGCCAGTAGTCATGGTGGGGTACAGCGGAACTATGGCTACACCTTC
CASSHGGVQRNYGYTF
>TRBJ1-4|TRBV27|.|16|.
TGTGCCAGCAGTCCCAGCGGCCGGGGGGCAGATGAAAAACTGTTTTTT
CASSPSGRGADEKLFF
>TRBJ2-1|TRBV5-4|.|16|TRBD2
TGTGCCAGCAGCTTCGGCGGGGGGCCAATCTACAATGAGCAGTTCTTC
CASSFGGGPIYNEQFF
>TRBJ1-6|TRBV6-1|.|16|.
TGTGCCAGCAGTGAAGCCGCAGGGGCGAGGTATTCACCCCTCCACTTT
CASSEAAGARYSPLHF
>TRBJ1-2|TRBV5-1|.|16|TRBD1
TGCGCCAGCAGCTCCCGCTATCAGGGGGCGGACTATGGCTACACCTTC
CASSSRYQGADYGYTF